Following are 26 T cell receptor beta chains from one sample sequenced in a study of blood T cells in healthy people across ages. Primers used in a second PCR of roughly 6 to 12 cycles were a sample-barcoded 5' primer and a J-beta primer mix. TCRdb used MiXCR to reprocess the 5' RACE reads, holding one entry per CDR3 protein. The sample has about 650,000 distinct CDR3 sequences, roughly half seen once; the top ten hold about 13%. The specimen was blood. The source of these receptors is a woman of 80 years or more in good health.

This clonotype was seen ten or more times. The genes are TRBV7-3 and TRBJ2-3; a possible D gene is TRBD1 (6 bases). The CDR3 sequence is 15 residues long. V was trimmed by 5 bases and J by 0 bases, leaving 12 bases between them. In germline, CDR1 is SGHTA, CDR2 FQGTGA. CDR3 sequence reads: CASSEQGSSTDTQYF. CDR3 DNA sequence: TGTGCCAGCAGCGAACAGGGATCTAGCACAGATACGCAGTATTTT. Complete variable domain (other parts from reference TRBV7-3 and TRBJ2-3): GAGVSQTPSNKVTEKGKYVELRCDPISGHTALYWYRQSLGQGPEFLIYFQGTGAADDSGLPNDRFFAVRPEGSVSTLKIQRTERGDSAVYLCASSEQGSSTDTQYFGPGTRLTVL.

The rearrangement links TRBV7-2 to TRBJ2-5; a weak D match, TRBD2 (5 bases). Trimming cost V 4 bases and J 2 bases, with 14 bases left between them. The CDR3 has 15 residues. Germline CDR1 reads SGHTA; CDR2 reads FQGNSA. The CDR3 sequence is CASSYGGSGQETQYF. DNA for the CDR3: TGTGCCAGCAGCTACGGTGGGAGTGGGCAAGAGACCCAGTACTTC.

The CDR3 DNA reads as TGTGCCAGCTTCCCGCACGGGACCTCTGGAAACACCATATATTTT. Protein: CASFPHGTSGNTIYF. This chain joins TRBV6-5 and TRBJ1-3, with a possible D match to TRBD1 (5 bases). V shed 8 bases and J shed 0 bases, with 14 bases lying between them. The CDR3 extends over 15 amino acids. CDR1 is MNHEY, CDR2 SVGAGI, per germline.

Points on this clonotype: A much larger clone differs by one base, so this may be a read error. The chain joins TRBV7-9 to TRBJ2-3, with D perhaps TRBD2 (6 bases). The CDR3 is made up of 15 amino acids. V dropped 5 bases and J dropped 2 bases, with 14 bases sitting between them. Germline V gives CDR1 SEHNR, CDR2 FQNEAQ (reference sequence). The CDR3 spells CASSRGTELTDTQYF. For the CDR3, the DNA is TGTGCCAGCAGCCGGGGGACGGAACTCACAGATACGCAGTATTTT.

This chain links TRBV6-6 with TRBJ2-5; 9 nucleotides agree with TRBD2. This CDR3 has 12 amino acids. The germline V gene has CDR1 MNHNY and CDR2 SVGAGI (reference sequence). After removal of 9 bases from V and 6 bases from J, the junction contained 5 bases not matched to a gene. CDR3 coding DNA: TGTGCCAGTAGCGGGGGAGAGCAGACCCAGTACTTC. The encoded protein is CASSGGEQTQYF.

The gene calls are TRBV7-9 and TRBJ2-2; TRBD1 matches 8 bases. Germline assignment: CDR1 SEHNR and CDR2 FQNEAQ (reference sequence). Trimming at V came to 3 bases and at J to 6 bases, leaving 3 bases not matched to a gene. The CDR3 consists of 14 residues. For the CDR3, the DNA is TGTGCCAGCAGCTTTGGACAGGGTCCCGGGGAGCTGTTTTTT. Translation gives CASSFGQGPGELFF.

The chain has TRBV28 and TRBJ2-2; perhaps D is TRBD1 or TRBD2 (5 bases each). Trimming removed 5 bases from V and 3 bases from J, with 13 bases in between. The CDR3 extends over 15 amino acids. Germline CDR1 MDHEN, CDR2 SYDVKM. The CDR3 bases are TGTGCCAGCAGTCTACCGGGACGGCACACCGGGGAGCTGTTTTTT. This encodes CASSLPGRHTGELFF. The whole variable domain, filled in from reference TRBV28 and TRBJ2-2, reads DVKVTQSSRYLVKRTGEKVFLECVQDMDHENMFWYRQDPGLGLRLIYFSYDVKMKEKGDIPEGYSVSREKKERFSLILESASTNQTSMYLCASSLPGRHTGELFFGEGSRLTVL.

This chain uses TRBV2 with TRBJ1-6; D remains ambiguous. V was trimmed by 6 bases and J by 5 bases, leaving 14 bases between them. CDR1 and CDR2 from the germline V gene are SNHLY and FYNNEI. The CDR3 sequence is 15 residues long. For the CDR3, the DNA is TGTGCCAGCAGGGTGTTGGTCACCGATAATTCACCCCTCCACTTT. It yields the protein CASRVLVTDNSPLHF.

The CDR3 spells CSAKSRGGGPDTQYF. CDR3 in DNA: TGCAGTGCTAAATCCCGCGGTGGGGGGCCAGATACGCAGTATTTT. The rearrangement links TRBV20-1 to TRBJ2-3; the D gene could be TRBD1 or TRBD2 (6 bases each). The CDR3 covers 15 residues. Trimming pared 4 bases from V and 4 bases from J, leaving 18 bases between. From germline, CDR1 is DFQATT and CDR2 SNEGSKA (reference sequence).

This chain joins TRBV29-1 and TRBJ2-1; 8 positions match TRBD1. Germline values: CDR1 SQVTM, CDR2 ANQGSEA. Trimming at V came to 4 bases and at J to 5 bases, leaving 4 bases not matched to a gene. The CDR3 covers 13 residues. CDR3 protein: CSVVDRVDNEQFF. The CDR3 DNA follows: TGCAGCGTTGTGGACAGGGTAGACAATGAGCAGTTCTTC.

The CDR3 DNA sequence: TGTGCCATCCAAGGGGGTTACACTGAAGCTTTCTTT. Protein product: CAIQGGYTEAFF. The rearrangement links TRBV10-3 to TRBJ1-1; tentatively, D is TRBD1 (6 bases). Trimming left V 8 bases short and J 3 bases short, with 10 bases between. This CDR3 is built from 12 residues. Germline loops: CDR1 ENHRY, CDR2 SYGVKD.

V usage is TRBV15 and J usage is TRBJ1-5; weak D call: TRBD1 (5 bases). Looked up from germline, CDR1 is LNHNV and CDR2 is YYDKDF (reference sequence). V was clipped by 3 bases and J by 7 bases, with 16 bases between them. This CDR3 region has 15 residues. The CDR3 coding sequence is TGTGCCACCAGCAGGGATGAAGGGGCCCACCAGCCCCAGCATTTT. Encoded protein: CATSRDEGAHQPQHF.

The V gene is TRBV20-1, the J gene TRBJ2-7, with D possibly matching TRBD1 (6 bases). CDR3 length: 12 amino acids. Germline assignment: CDR1 DFQATT and CDR2 SNEGSKA (reference sequence). V was clipped by 3 bases and J by 6 bases, with 12 bases between them. CDR3 sequence reads: CSARGASREQYF. In nucleotides, the CDR3 is TGCAGTGCTAGGGGGGCTAGTCGCGAGCAGTACTTC.

The gene calls are TRBV12-3 or TRBV12-4 and TRBJ2-7, with TRBD1 matching over 9 bases. V lost 2 bases, J lost 4 bases, and 9 bases stayed unmatched. The CDR3 consists of 16 residues. The CDR3, as DNA: TGTGCCAGCAGTTTAAAGGAGACAGGGGGGAATTACGAGCAGTACTTC. Amino acids: CASSLKETGGNYEQYF.

The CDR3 coding sequence is TGTGCCAGCAAGCTCGGGGGGCCTGGAGATACGCAGTATTTT. Protein sequence: CASKLGGPGDTQYF. The chain combines TRBV6-5 with TRBJ2-3, with a weak D call TRBD2 (7 bases). Per germline, CDR1 MNHEY and CDR2 SVGAGI. Trimming left V 7 bases short and J 5 bases short, with 16 bases between. The CDR3 has 14 residues.

This chain links TRBV11-2 with TRBJ2-5; the D is unclear. Germline-derived CDR1 and CDR2 are SGHAT and FQNNGV. Trimming stripped 3 bases from V and 5 bases from J, with 13 bases between. This CDR3 is built from 14 residues. Here the CDR3 DNA reads TGTGCCAGCAGCTTCGACCGACCCCCGGAGACCCAGTACTTC. It encodes CASSFDRPPETQYF.

Turning to this clonotype: A read error is possible here, since a much larger clone lies one base away. The V and J genes are TRBV5-1 and TRBJ2-1; D gene unclear. Germline lookup yields CDR1 SGHRS and CDR2 YFSETQ. V was pared by 0 bases and J by 1 base, with 11 bases between. The CDR3 is 16 residues long. The CDR3 nucleotides read TGCGCCAGCAGCTTGGGTGTAACCCATTCCTACAATGAGCAGTTCTTC. Translation gives CASSLGVTHSYNEQFF.

This clonotype was counted a single time. The chain is built from TRBV12-3 or TRBV12-4 and TRBJ2-1, with 8 nucleotides matching TRBD1. The CDR3 spans 16 residues. The trim removed 5 bases at V and 2 bases at J, leaving 8 bases unmatched. The DNA of the CDR3 is TGTGCCAGCAGTGGCCCAGACAGGGGACCCTACAATGAGCAGTTCTTC. This gives the protein CASSGPDRGPYNEQFF.

This clonotype was seen a few times. CDR3 sequence reads: CASSLNSGGREKLFF. The CDR3 DNA is TGTGCCAGCAGCTTGAATTCCGGGGGACGGGAAAAACTGTTTTTT. The chain recombines TRBV5-4 with TRBJ1-4; possibly TRBD1 for D (5 bases). Germline assignment: CDR1 SGHNT and CDR2 YYREEE (reference sequence). Trimming stripped 1 base from V and 8 bases from J, with 15 bases between. CDR3 length: 15 amino acids.

In the case of this clonotype: Since a much larger clone is just one base distant, this may be a read error. The chain employs TRBV20-1 and TRBJ1-6; the match to TRBD1 covers 7 bases. The CDR3 sequence is 15 residues long. Looked up from germline, CDR1 is DFQATT and CDR2 is SNEGSKA (reference sequence). V lost 3 bases and J lost 8; bases outside the gene matches: 10. Written as DNA, the CDR3 is TGCAGTGCTAGGGCGCCGGGACAGACAGATTCACCCCTCCACTTT. Protein: CSARAPGQTDSPLHF.

The V gene is TRBV4-1, the J gene TRBJ1-6; 9 positions match TRBD1. J was trimmed by 9 bases and V by 4 bases; bases with no gene match: 10. Germline V gives CDR1 MGHRA, CDR2 YSYEKL. The CDR3 extends over 16 amino acids. CDR3 residues: CASSRAPTGGGSPLHF. Here the CDR3 DNA reads TGCGCCAGCAGCCGGGCCCCGACAGGGGGTGGTTCACCCCTCCACTTT.

This clonotype was seen repeatedly, ten times or more. The chain recombines TRBV7-3 with TRBJ2-6; a possible D gene is TRBD2 (5 bases). The V end lost 5 bases, the J end lost 1 base, and 12 bases lay between the germline ends. CDR3 length: 16 amino acids. The V gene's germline CDR1 is SGHTA and CDR2 FQGTGA. The CDR3 spells CASSLPGLSGANVLTF. In DNA form, the CDR3 reads TGTGCCAGCAGCCTCCCGGGGTTATCTGGGGCCAACGTCCTGACTTTC.

This clonotype was observed at least ten times. The chain couples TRBV28 to TRBJ2-3; TRBD1 matches at 9 bases. With 6 bases clipped from V and 2 bases from J, the junction kept 15 bases outside the gene matches. CDR1 is MDHEN, CDR2 SYDVKM, per germline. The CDR3 length is 18 residues. The CDR3 region is CASSLLGHTGGFTDTQYF. CDR3 in DNA: TGTGCCAGCAGCCTCCTGGGTCATACAGGGGGCTTCACAGATACGCAGTATTTT.

The rearrangement joins TRBV10-3 to TRBJ2-5; D is unresolved. The CDR3 sequence is 12 residues long. The V gene's germline CDR1 is ENHRY and CDR2 SYGVKD. With 2 bases removed from V and 5 bases from J, the gap between germline ends came to 6 bases. Here the CDR3 reads CAISETAETQYF. CDR3 DNA sequence: TGTGCCATCAGTGAGACAGCCGAGACCCAGTACTTC.

The V gene is TRBV7-9, the J gene TRBJ2-2; TRBD2 agrees at 9 bases. With 9 bases clipped from V and 5 bases from J, the junction kept 13 bases outside the gene matches. Germline values: CDR1 SEHNR, CDR2 FQNEAQ (reference sequence). This CDR3 contains 16 residues. The CDR3 spells CASSQTGLAGTGELFF. In DNA form, the CDR3 reads TGTGCCAGTAGCCAGACGGGTCTAGCGGGAACCGGGGAGCTGTTTTTT.

The count of this clonotype is one. The V gene is TRBV28, the J gene TRBJ2-7; TRBD1 agrees at 8 bases. The CDR3 totals 17 residues. With 8 bases clipped from V and 4 bases from J, the junction kept 19 bases outside the gene matches. Germline CDR1 is MDHEN and CDR2 is SYDVKM. The CDR3 nucleotides read TGTGCCAGCGCGGCCCCCGGGACAGGCAGATCACTATACGAGCAGTACTTC. It specifies CASAAPGTGRSLYEQYF.